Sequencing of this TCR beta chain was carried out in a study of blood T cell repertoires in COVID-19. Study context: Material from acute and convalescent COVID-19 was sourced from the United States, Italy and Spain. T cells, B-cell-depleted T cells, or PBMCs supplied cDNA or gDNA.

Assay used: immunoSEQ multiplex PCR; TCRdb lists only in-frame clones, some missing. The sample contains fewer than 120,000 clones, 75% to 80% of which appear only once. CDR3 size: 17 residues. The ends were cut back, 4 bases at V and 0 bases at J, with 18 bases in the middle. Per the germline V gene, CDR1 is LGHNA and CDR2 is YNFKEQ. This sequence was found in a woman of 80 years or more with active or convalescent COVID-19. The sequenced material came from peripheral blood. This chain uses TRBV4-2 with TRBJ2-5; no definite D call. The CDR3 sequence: CASSPRNGYVYQETQYF. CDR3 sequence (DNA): TGTGCCAGCAGCCCAAGAAACGGGTACGTGTACCAAGAGACCCAGTACTTC.